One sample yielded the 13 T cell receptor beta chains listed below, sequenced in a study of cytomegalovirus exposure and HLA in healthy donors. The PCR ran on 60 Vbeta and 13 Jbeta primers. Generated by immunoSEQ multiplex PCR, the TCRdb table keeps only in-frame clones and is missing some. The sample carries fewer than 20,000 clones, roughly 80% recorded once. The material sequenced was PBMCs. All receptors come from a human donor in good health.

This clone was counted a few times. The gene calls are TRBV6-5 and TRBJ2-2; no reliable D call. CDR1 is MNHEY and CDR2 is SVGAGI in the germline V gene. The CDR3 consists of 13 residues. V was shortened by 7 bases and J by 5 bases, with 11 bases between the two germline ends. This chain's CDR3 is CASTHSETGELFF. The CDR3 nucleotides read TGTGCCAGCACTCACAGTGAAACCGGGGAGCTGTTTTTT.

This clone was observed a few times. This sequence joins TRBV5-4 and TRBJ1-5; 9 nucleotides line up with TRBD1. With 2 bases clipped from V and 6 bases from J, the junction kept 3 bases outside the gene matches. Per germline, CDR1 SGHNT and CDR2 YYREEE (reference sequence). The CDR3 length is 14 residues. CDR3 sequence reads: CASSLQGAGQPQHF. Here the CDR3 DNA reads TGTGCCAGCAGCTTACAGGGGGCTGGTCAGCCCCAGCATTTT.

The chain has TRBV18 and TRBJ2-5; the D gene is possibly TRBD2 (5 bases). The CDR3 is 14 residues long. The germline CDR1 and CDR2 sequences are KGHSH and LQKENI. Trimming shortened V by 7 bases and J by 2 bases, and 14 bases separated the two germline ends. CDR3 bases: TGTGCCAGCTGGCCAAGCCCGGGACAAGAGACCCAGTACTTC. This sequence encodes CASWPSPGQETQYF.

CDR3 sequence (DNA): TGTGCCAGCTCACCACAAACAGGATATTCACCCCTCCACTTT. Protein sequence: CASSPQTGYSPLHF. The chain has TRBV18 and TRBJ1-6, with a tentative D call TRBD1 (5 bases). This CDR3 has 14 residues. The V and J ends lost 1 base and 8 bases respectively, with 9 bases between them. CDR1 and CDR2 from the germline V gene are KGHSH and LQKENI.

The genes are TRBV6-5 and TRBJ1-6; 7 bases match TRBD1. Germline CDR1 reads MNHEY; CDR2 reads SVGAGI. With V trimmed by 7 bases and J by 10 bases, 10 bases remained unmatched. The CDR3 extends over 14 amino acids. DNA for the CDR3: TGTGCCAGCACCCCGGCACCGGGACAGTCACCCCTCCACTTT. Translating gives CASTPAPGQSPLHF.

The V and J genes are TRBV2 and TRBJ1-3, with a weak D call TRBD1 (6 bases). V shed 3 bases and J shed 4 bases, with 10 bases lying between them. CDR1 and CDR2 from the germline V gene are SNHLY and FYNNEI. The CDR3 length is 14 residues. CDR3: CASSDRGGGNTIYF. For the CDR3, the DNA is TGTGCCAGCAGTGACAGGGGCGGCGGAAACACCATATATTTT.

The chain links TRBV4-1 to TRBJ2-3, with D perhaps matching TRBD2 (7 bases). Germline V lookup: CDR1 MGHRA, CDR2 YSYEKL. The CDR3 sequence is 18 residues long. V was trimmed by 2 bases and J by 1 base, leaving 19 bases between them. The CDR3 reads CASSQYRSGGGGTDTQYF. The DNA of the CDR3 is TGCGCCAGCAGCCAATATCGCTCGGGGGGCGGAGGCACAGATACGCAGTATTTT.

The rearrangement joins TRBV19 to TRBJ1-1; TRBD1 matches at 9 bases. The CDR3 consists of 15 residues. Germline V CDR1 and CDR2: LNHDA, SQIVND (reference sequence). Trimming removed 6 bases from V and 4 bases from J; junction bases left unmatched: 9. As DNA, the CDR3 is TGTGCCAGTAGGGTTTTGACAGGGGGGAGCACTGAAGCTTTCTTT. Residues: CASRVLTGGSTEAFF.

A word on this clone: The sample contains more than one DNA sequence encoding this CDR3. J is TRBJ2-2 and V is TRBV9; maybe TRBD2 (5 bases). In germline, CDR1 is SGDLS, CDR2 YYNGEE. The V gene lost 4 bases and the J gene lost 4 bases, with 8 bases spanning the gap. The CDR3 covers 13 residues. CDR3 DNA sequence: TGTGCCAGCAGCCTAGGAGGCACCGGGGAGCTGTTTTTT. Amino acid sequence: CASSLGGTGELFF.

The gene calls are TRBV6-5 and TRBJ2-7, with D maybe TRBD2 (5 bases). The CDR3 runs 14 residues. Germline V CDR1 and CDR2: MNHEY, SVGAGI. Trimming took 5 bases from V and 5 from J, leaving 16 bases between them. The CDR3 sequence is CASSNGLVGHEQYF. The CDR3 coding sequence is TGTGCCAGCAGTAACGGACTTGTCGGCCACGAGCAGTACTTC.

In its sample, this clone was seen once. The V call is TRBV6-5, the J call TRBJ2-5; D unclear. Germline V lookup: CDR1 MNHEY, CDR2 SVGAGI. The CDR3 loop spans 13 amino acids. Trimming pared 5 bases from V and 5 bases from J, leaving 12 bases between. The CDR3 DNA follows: TGTGCCAGCAGTCCGAGCTGGAGCGAGACCCAGTACTTC. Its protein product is CASSPSWSETQYF.

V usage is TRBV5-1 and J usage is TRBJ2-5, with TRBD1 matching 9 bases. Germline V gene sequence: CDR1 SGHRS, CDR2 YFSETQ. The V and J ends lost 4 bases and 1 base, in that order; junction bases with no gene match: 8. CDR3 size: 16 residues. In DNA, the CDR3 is TGCGCCAGCAGCCCGGGACAGGGCATCTTCCAAGAGACCCAGTACTTC. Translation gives CASSPGQGIFQETQYF.

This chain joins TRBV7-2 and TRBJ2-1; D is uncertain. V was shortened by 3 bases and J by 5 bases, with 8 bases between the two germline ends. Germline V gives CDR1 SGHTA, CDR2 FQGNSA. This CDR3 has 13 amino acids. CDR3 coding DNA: TGTGCCAGCAGCTTCTACACAGACAATGAGCAGTTCTTC. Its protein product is CASSFYTDNEQFF.